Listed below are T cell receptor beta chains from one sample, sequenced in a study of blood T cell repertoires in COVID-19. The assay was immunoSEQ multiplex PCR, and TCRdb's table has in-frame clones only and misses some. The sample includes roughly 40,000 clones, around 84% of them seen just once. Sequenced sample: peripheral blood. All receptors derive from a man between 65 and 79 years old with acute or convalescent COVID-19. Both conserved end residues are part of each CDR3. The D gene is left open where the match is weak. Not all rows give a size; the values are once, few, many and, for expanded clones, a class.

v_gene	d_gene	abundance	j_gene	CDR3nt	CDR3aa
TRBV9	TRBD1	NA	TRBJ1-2	TGTGCCAGCAGCCTTAGACAGGGGGCGAGACTAGGCTATGGCTACACCTTC	CASSLRQGARLGYGYTF
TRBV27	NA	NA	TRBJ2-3	TGTGCCAGCAGTTTACAGGGGACCCCCACGGATACGCAGTATTTT	CASSLQGTPTDTQYF
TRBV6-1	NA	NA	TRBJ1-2	TGTGCCAGCAGTGATTCTACAGCTACGCCCTATGGCTACACCTTC	CASSDSTATPYGYTF
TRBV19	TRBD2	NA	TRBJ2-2	TGTGCCAGTAGTCCTCAGCGGGGGGGCCCCGGGGAGCTGTTTTTT	CASSPQRGGPGELFF
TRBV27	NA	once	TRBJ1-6	TGTGCCAGCAGTTTAAGAGATTCACCCCTCCACTTT	CASSLRDSPLHF
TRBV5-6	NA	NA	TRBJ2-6	TGTGCCAGCAGCTACCGACCGGGATCTGGGGCCAACGTCCTGACTTTC	CASSYRPGSGANVLTF
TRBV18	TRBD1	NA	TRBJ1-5	TGTGCCAGCTCACCGAGGGGAGGGGACAGGGGTCAGCCCCAGCATTTT	CASSPRGGDRGQPQHF
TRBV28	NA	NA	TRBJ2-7	TGTGCCAGCAGCCGCCCTAGCGAGAGCTCCTACGAGCAGTACTTC	CASSRPSESSYEQYF
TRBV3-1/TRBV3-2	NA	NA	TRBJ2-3	TGTGCCAGCAGCATCGGACCCCAGGGAGATACGCAGTATTTT	CASSIGPQGDTQYF
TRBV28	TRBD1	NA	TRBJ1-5	TGTGCCAGCCTAGAGGGACAGGGGGACAATCAGCCCCAGCATTTT	CASLEGQGDNQPQHF
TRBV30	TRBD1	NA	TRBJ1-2	TGTGCCTGCACCGGGACAGGGCCGATCACCTTC	CACTGTGPITF
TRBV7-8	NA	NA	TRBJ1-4	TGTGCCAGCAGCTGGGGGGGGCATTCTACTAATGAAAAACTGTTTTTT	CASSWGGHSTNEKLFF
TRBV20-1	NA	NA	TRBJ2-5	TGCAGTGCTATCCGCCAAGAGACCCAGTACTTC	CSAIRQETQYF
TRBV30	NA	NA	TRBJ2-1	TGTGCCTGGGTCGGGCGGGATGAGCAGTTCTTC	CAWVGRDEQFF
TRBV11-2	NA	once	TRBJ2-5	TGTGCCAGCAGCTTATATGATGAGGAGACCCAGTACTTC	CASSLYDEETQYF
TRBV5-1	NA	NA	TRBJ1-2	TGCGCCAGCAGCTTGGGGATCTTCAGGAACTATGGCTACACCTTC	CASSLGIFRNYGYTF
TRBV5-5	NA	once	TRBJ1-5	TGTGCCAGCAGCTCAAGACAGGCCAGAAACAATCAGCCCCAGCATTTT	CASSSRQARNNQPQHF
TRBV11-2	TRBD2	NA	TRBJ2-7	TGTGCCAGCAGCTTAGAAGCGGGAGCCCGGGAGCAGTACTTC	CASSLEAGAREQYF
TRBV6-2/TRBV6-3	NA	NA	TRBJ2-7	TGTGCCAGCAGTTACGGAGTTTACGAGCAGTACTTC	CASSYGVYEQYF
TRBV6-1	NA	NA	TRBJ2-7	TGTGCCAGCAGTGAAGCTCCGGGGAGGACCTACGAGCAGTACTTC	CASSEAPGRTYEQYF
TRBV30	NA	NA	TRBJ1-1	TGTGCCTGGAAACGTACAGAGAACACTGAAGCTTTCTTT	CAWKRTENTEAFF
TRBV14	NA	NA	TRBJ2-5	TGTGCCAGCAGCCAAGCCCTGACCCTAGGTGGAGAGACCCAGTACTTC	CASSQALTLGGETQYF
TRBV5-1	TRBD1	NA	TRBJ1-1	TGCGCCAGCAGCTTGGAGGGGGCGTCTGAAGCTTTCTTT	CASSLEGASEAFF
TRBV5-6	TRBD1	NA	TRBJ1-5	TGTGCCAGCAGCAGGACAGGGAATCAGCCCCAGCATTTT	CASSRTGNQPQHF
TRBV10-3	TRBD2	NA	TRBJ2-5	TGTGCCATCAGTGGGGGGAATAGCGGGGACCTACAAGAGACCCAGTACTTC	CAISGGNSGDLQETQYF